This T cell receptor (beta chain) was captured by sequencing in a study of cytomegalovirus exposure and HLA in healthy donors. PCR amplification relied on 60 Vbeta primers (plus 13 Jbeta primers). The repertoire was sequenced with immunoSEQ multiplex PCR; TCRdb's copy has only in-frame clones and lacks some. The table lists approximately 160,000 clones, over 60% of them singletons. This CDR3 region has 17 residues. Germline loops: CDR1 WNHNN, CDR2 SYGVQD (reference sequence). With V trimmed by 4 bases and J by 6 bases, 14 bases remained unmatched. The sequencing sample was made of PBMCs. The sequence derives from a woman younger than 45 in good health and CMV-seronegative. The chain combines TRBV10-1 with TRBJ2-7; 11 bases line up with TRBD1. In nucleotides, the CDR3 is TGCGCCAGCAGTGCGAAGGGACAGGGGGAAGGAGGCGGCGAGCAGTACTTC. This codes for CASSAKGQGEGGGEQYF.